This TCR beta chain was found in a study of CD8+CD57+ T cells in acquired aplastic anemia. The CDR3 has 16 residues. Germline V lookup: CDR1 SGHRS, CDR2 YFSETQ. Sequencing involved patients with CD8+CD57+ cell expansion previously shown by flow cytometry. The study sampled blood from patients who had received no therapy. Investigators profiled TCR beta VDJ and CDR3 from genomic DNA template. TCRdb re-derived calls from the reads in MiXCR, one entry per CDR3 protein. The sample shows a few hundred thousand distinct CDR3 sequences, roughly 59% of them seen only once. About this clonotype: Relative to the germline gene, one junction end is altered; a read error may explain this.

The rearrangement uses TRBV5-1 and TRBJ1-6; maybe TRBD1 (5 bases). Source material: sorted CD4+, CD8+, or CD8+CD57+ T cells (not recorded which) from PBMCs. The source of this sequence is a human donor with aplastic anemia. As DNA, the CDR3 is TGTGCCAGCAGCGTAGGACAACGCTCCTATAATTCACCCCTCCACTTT. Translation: CASSVGQRSYNSPLHF.